Sequencing of this TCR beta chain was carried out in a study of T cells in Graves' hyperthyroidism and ophthalmopathy. General observations from the study: Blood samples included most of the expanded thyroid clonotypes exceeding 0.001.

PBMCs came from more than 9 ml fresh peripheral blood. A few counts support this clonotype. Its antigen is not identified. RNA transcripts served as the template for amplifying TCR beta CDR3 regions. First-round RT-PCR of the TCR CDR3 relied on the HTBI primer set. TCRdb reprocessed the multiplex PCR reads with MiXCR, giving one entry per CDR3 protein. Of about 330,000 distinct CDR3 sequences in the sample, about an eighth are singletons; the top ten hold approximately 35%. The CDR3 is 11 residues long. Per the germline V gene, CDR1 is DFQATT and CDR2 is SNEGSKA (reference sequence). The V gene lost 4 bases and the J gene lost 1 base, with 4 bases spanning the gap.

Source material: blood. This chain uses TRBV20-1 with TRBJ1-1; D is undetermined. The clonotype comes from a woman in her thirties or forties with Graves' ophthalmopathy. The CDR3 DNA is TGCAGTGCTATCGAGAACACTGAAGCTTTCTTT. This encodes CSAIENTEAFF.